A selection of T cell receptor beta chains follows, all from one sample in a study of blood T cell repertoires in COVID-19. Using immunoSEQ multiplex PCR, the repertoire was profiled, and TCRdb retains in-frame clones only, with some absent. The sample consists of 200,000 to 250,000 clones, about 83% of them appearing once. Sequences were obtained from peripheral blood. These receptors all stem from a man aged 25 to 45 who had recovered from COVID-19. Both conserved end residues are part of each CDR3. The D gene is left open where the match is weak. Part of the rows lack a size; the others show once, few, many or a class for expanded clones.

clone size: NA; J gene: TRBJ1-2; D gene: TRBD1; V gene: TRBV28; CDR3 protein: CASSSAGTGSHGYTF; CDR3 DNA: TGTGCCAGCAGCTCAGCCGGGACAGGGAGTCATGGCTACACCTTC
clone size: once; J gene: TRBJ2-3; D gene: TRBD2; V gene: TRBV2; CDR3 protein: CASRAGLSTDTQYF; CDR3 DNA: TGTGCCAGCAGAGCGGGACTAAGCACAGATACGCAGTATTTT
clone size: many; J gene: TRBJ1-3; D gene: NA; V gene: TRBV2; CDR3 protein: CASSAGVRGNTIYF; CDR3 DNA: TGTGCCAGCAGTGCGGGGGTTCGGGGAAACACCATATATTTT
clone size: NA; J gene: TRBJ1-5; D gene: TRBD1; V gene: TRBV6-6; CDR3 protein: CASSPLGTGGGQPQHF; CDR3 DNA: TGTGCCAGCAGTCCCCTCGGGACAGGGGGCGGTCAGCCCCAGCATTTT
clone size: NA; J gene: TRBJ1-4; D gene: TRBD1; V gene: TRBV5-1; CDR3 protein: CASSLSGQTNEKLFF; CDR3 DNA: TGCGCCAGCAGCTTGTCGGGACAGACAAATGAAAAACTGTTTTTT
clone size: NA; J gene: TRBJ2-7; D gene: NA; V gene: TRBV5-1; CDR3 protein: CASSLGSSYEQYF; CDR3 DNA: TGCGCCAGCAGCTTGGGGAGCTCCTACGAGCAGTACTTC
clone size: few; J gene: TRBJ2-1; D gene: NA; V gene: TRBV18; CDR3 protein: CASSPRSTDYYNEQFF; CDR3 DNA: TGTGCCAGCTCACCACGTAGTACGGACTATTACAATGAGCAGTTCTTC
clone size: NA; J gene: TRBJ1-5; D gene: TRBD1; V gene: TRBV28; CDR3 protein: CASRGTGSNQPQHF; CDR3 DNA: TGTGCCAGCAGAGGGACAGGGAGCAATCAGCCCCAGCATTTT
clone size: NA; J gene: TRBJ1-6; D gene: TRBD1; V gene: TRBV7-9; CDR3 protein: CASSGDRGNSPLHF; CDR3 DNA: TGTGCCAGCAGCGGAGACAGGGGAAATTCACCCCTCCACTTT
clone size: NA; J gene: TRBJ2-2; D gene: NA; V gene: TRBV10-3; CDR3 protein: CAIRGGENTGELFF; CDR3 DNA: TGTGCCATCAGAGGCGGGGAGAACACCGGGGAGCTGTTTTTT
clone size: NA; J gene: TRBJ1-2; D gene: TRBD1; V gene: TRBV6-1; CDR3 protein: CASSEVGTGLYGYTF; CDR3 DNA: TGTGCCAGCAGTGAAGTCGGGACAGGACTTTATGGCTACACCTTC
clone size: NA; J gene: TRBJ1-2; D gene: NA; V gene: TRBV25-1; CDR3 protein: CASSLSSAGYTF; CDR3 DNA: TGTGCCAGCAGTCTGAGTAGTGCTGGCTACACCTTC
clone size: once; J gene: TRBJ2-1; D gene: TRBD2; V gene: TRBV7-3; CDR3 protein: CASSPGGANEQFF; CDR3 DNA: TGTGCCAGCAGCCCGGGGGGGGCCAATGAGCAGTTCTTC
clone size: NA; J gene: TRBJ2-7; D gene: NA; V gene: TRBV11-2; CDR3 protein: CASSKLTGTGEQYF; CDR3 DNA: TGTGCCAGCAGCAAACTGACAGGCACGGGGGAGCAGTACTTC
clone size: NA; J gene: TRBJ1-5; D gene: NA; V gene: TRBV4-2; CDR3 protein: CASSQEVAGDQPQHF; CDR3 DNA: TGTGCCAGCAGCCAAGAGGTGGCAGGGGATCAGCCCCAGCATTTT
clone size: NA; J gene: TRBJ1-4; D gene: TRBD1; V gene: TRBV28; CDR3 protein: CASSITGTGGKLFF; CDR3 DNA: TGTGCCAGCAGTATCACCGGGACAGGTGGAAAACTGTTTTTT
clone size: NA; J gene: TRBJ1-5; D gene: TRBD1; V gene: TRBV6-2/TRBV6-3; CDR3 protein: CASSLGQVLNQPQHF; CDR3 DNA: TGTGCCAGCAGTTTAGGACAGGTACTCAATCAGCCCCAGCATTTT
clone size: NA; J gene: TRBJ2-3; D gene: TRBD1; V gene: TRBV5-8; CDR3 protein: CASSYGQGMDTQYF; CDR3 DNA: TGTGCCAGCAGCTACGGACAGGGGATGGATACGCAGTATTTT
clone size: few; J gene: TRBJ1-6; D gene: TRBD1; V gene: TRBV10-3; CDR3 protein: CAISESGQPNSPLHF; CDR3 DNA: TGTGCCATCAGTGAGTCGGGACAGCCTAATTCACCCCTCCACTTT
clone size: NA; J gene: TRBJ2-3; D gene: NA; V gene: TRBV7-2; CDR3 protein: CASSKTIYSTDTQYF; CDR3 DNA: TGTGCCAGCAGCAAGACTATATATAGCACAGATACGCAGTATTTT
clone size: once; J gene: TRBJ1-1; D gene: NA; V gene: TRBV27; CDR3 protein: CASSFSGRDTEAFF; CDR3 DNA: TGTGCCAGCAGTTTCTCGGGCAGGGACACTGAAGCTTTCTTT
clone size: NA; J gene: TRBJ1-4; D gene: NA; V gene: TRBV6-4; CDR3 protein: CASAVQPNEKLFF; CDR3 DNA: TGTGCCAGCGCCGTACAGCCTAATGAAAAACTGTTTTTT
clone size: NA; J gene: TRBJ2-2; D gene: NA; V gene: TRBV3-1/TRBV3-2; CDR3 protein: CASSLALGITFTGELFF; CDR3 DNA: TGTGCCAGCAGCCTAGCCCTCGGGATCACTTTCACCGGGGAGCTGTTTTTT
clone size: NA; J gene: TRBJ2-2; D gene: TRBD1; V gene: TRBV7-9; CDR3 protein: CASTVRDSNSGELFF; CDR3 DNA: TGTGCCAGCACCGTCCGGGACAGTAATTCCGGGGAGCTGTTTTTT
clone size: NA; J gene: TRBJ1-1; D gene: NA; V gene: TRBV12-3/TRBV12-4; CDR3 protein: CASSLATVGGAFF; CDR3 DNA: TGTGCCAGCAGTTTAGCCACGGTTGGCGGAGCTTTCTTT
clone size: NA; J gene: TRBJ1-6; D gene: TRBD1; V gene: TRBV7-9; CDR3 protein: CASSFWTGARVFSPLHF; CDR3 DNA: TGTGCCAGCAGCTTTTGGACAGGGGCCCGGGTCTTCTCACCCCTCCACTTT
clone size: once; J gene: TRBJ1-5; D gene: TRBD1; V gene: TRBV6-5; CDR3 protein: CASRAQGVADQPQHF; CDR3 DNA: TGTGCCAGCAGGGCACAGGGGGTTGCCGATCAGCCCCAGCATTTT
clone size: NA; J gene: TRBJ1-2; D gene: NA; V gene: TRBV15; CDR3 protein: CATSPFGRNYGYTF; CDR3 DNA: TGTGCCACCAGCCCCTTCGGGAGGAACTATGGCTACACCTTC
clone size: many; J gene: TRBJ1-2; D gene: NA; V gene: TRBV27; CDR3 protein: CASSLYSGLSGYTF; CDR3 DNA: TGTGCCAGCAGTTTATACTCCGGGTTAAGTGGCTACACCTTC
clone size: NA; J gene: TRBJ1-1; D gene: NA; V gene: TRBV19; CDR3 protein: CASRPVSAGNTEAFF; CDR3 DNA: TGTGCCAGTCGCCCCGTTAGCGCAGGGAACACTGAAGCTTTCTTT
clone size: NA; J gene: TRBJ1-5; D gene: NA; V gene: TRBV2; CDR3 protein: CASSEQGNQPQHF; CDR3 DNA: TGTGCCAGCAGTGAACAGGGCAATCAGCCCCAGCATTTT
clone size: NA; J gene: TRBJ2-2; D gene: NA; V gene: TRBV18; CDR3 protein: CASGTQLADTGELFF; CDR3 DNA: TGTGCCAGCGGAACACAACTAGCAGACACCGGGGAGCTGTTTTTT
clone size: NA; J gene: TRBJ2-3; D gene: TRBD2; V gene: TRBV5-8; CDR3 protein: CASSLLAGGTDTQYF; CDR3 DNA: TGTGCCAGCAGCTTGCTAGCGGGGGGCACAGATACGCAGTATTTT
clone size: NA; J gene: TRBJ1-6; D gene: TRBD1; V gene: TRBV10-3; CDR3 protein: CAISESGQGLSSPLHF; CDR3 DNA: TGTGCCATCAGTGAGTCGGGACAGGGACTATCTTCACCCCTCCACTTT
clone size: NA; J gene: TRBJ2-3; D gene: TRBD2; V gene: TRBV5-1; CDR3 protein: CASSLKAGGSTDTQYF; CDR3 DNA: TGCGCCAGCAGCTTAAAAGCGGGGGGAAGCACAGATACGCAGTATTTT
clone size: NA; J gene: TRBJ1-2; D gene: NA; V gene: TRBV7-2; CDR3 protein: CASSHPGQSPGTYGYTF; CDR3 DNA: TGTGCCAGCAGCCACCCCGGACAGTCCCCTGGTACCTATGGCTACACCTTC
clone size: NA; J gene: TRBJ2-7; D gene: TRBD1; V gene: TRBV12-3/TRBV12-4; CDR3 protein: CASSGPTGGEQYF; CDR3 DNA: TGTGCCAGCAGTGGACCCACAGGGGGCGAGCAGTACTTC
clone size: NA; J gene: TRBJ1-1; D gene: NA; V gene: TRBV20-1; CDR3 protein: CSASSGWGNTEAFF; CDR3 DNA: TGCAGTGCTAGTTCAGGGTGGGGGAACACTGAAGCTTTCTTT
clone size: NA; J gene: TRBJ2-3; D gene: NA; V gene: TRBV28; CDR3 protein: CASSPRTYLSTDTQYF; CDR3 DNA: TGTGCCAGCAGTCCCCGGACATACCTGAGCACAGATACGCAGTATTTT